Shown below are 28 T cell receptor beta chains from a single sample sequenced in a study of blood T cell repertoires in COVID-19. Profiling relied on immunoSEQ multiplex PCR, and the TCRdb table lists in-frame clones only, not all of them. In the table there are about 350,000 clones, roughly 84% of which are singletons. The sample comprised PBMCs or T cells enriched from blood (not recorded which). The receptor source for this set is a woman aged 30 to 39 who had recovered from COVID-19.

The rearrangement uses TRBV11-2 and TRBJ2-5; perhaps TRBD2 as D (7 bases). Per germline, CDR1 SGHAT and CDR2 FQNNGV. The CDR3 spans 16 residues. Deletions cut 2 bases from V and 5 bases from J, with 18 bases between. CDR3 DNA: TGTGCCAGCAGCTTATTAGGGGGGGCCGCTTTGGAGACCCAGTACTTC. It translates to CASSLLGGAALETQYF.

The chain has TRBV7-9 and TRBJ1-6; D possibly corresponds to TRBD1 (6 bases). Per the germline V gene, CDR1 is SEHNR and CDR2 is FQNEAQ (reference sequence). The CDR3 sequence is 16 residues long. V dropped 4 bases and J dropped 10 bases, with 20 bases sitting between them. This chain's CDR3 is CASSSTNRVVHSPLHF. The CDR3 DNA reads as TGTGCCAGCAGCTCAACGAACAGGGTAGTTCACTCACCCCTCCACTTT.

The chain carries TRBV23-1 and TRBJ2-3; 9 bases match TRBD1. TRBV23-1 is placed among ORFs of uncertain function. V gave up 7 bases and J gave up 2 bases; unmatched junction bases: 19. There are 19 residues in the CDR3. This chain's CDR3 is CASTRWRTGVITPTDTQYF. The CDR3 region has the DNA TGCGCCAGCACCCGGTGGAGGACAGGGGTCATAACCCCCACAGATACGCAGTATTTT.

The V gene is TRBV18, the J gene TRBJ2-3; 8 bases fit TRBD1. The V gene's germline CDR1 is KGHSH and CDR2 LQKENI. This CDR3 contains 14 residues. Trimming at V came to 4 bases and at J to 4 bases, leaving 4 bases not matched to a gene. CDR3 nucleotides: TGTGCCAGCTCACGCGGACAGGGCCCAGATACGCAGTATTTT. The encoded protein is CASSRGQGPDTQYF.

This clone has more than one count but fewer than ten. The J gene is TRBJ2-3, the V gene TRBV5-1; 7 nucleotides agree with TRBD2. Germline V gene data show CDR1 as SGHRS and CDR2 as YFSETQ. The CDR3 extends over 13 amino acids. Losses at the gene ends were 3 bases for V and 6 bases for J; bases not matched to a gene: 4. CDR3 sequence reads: CASSWRLADTQYF. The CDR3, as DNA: TGCGCCAGCAGCTGGAGACTAGCCGATACGCAGTATTTT. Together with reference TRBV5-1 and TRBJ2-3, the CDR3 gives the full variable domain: KAGVTQTPRYLIKTRGQQVTLSCSPISGHRSVSWYQQTPGQGLQFLFEYFSETQRNKGNFPGRFSGRQFSNSRSEMNVSTLELGDSALYLCASSWRLADTQYFGPGTRLTVL.

Here the CDR3 DNA reads TGTGCCAGCAGCCGGACAGGTCCCTTCAATCAGCCCCAGCATTTT. It codes for CASSRTGPFNQPQHF. This chain links TRBV6-5 with TRBJ1-5, with 7 bases lining up with TRBD1. The CDR3 covers 15 residues. Looked up from germline, CDR1 is MNHEY and CDR2 is SVGAGI. The junction had 8 bases not matched to a gene; V was cut back by 6 bases and J by 3 bases.

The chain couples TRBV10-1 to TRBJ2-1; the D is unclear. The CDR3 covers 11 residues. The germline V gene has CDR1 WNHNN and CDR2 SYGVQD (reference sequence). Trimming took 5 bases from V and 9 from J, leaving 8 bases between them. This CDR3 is CASSFGGEQFF. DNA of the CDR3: TGCGCCAGCAGTTTCGGTGGTGAGCAGTTCTTC.

The CDR3 loop reads CASSESRTGAFGDTQYF. CDR3 bases: TGCGCCAGCAGTGAAAGCCGGACAGGGGCCTTTGGGGATACGCAGTATTTT. This chain links TRBV10-1 with TRBJ2-3; 9 positions match TRBD1. CDR1 WNHNN and CDR2 SYGVQD come from the germline V gene (reference sequence). Losses at the gene ends were 3 bases for V and 6 bases for J; bases not matched to a gene: 13. The CDR3 covers 17 residues.

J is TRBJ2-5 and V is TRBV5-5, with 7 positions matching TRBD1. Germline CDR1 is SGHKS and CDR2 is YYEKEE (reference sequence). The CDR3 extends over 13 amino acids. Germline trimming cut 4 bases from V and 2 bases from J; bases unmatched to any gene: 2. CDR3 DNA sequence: TGTGCCAGCAGCAGGACAGGTCAAGAGACCCAGTACTTC. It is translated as CASSRTGQETQYF. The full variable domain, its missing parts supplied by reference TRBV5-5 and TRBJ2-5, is DAGVTQSPTHLIKTRGQQVTLRCSPISGHKSVSWYQQVLGQGPQFIFQYYEKEERGRGNFPDRFSARQFPNYSSELNVNALLLGDSALYLCASSRTGQETQYFGPGTRLLVL.

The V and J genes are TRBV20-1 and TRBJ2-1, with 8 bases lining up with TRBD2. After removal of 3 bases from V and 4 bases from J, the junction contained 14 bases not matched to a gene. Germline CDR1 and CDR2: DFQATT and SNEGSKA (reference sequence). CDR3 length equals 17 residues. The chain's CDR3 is CSASDAGGLGRYNEQFF. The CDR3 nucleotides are TGCAGTGCTAGTGATGCGGGGGGCCTGGGCCGTTACAATGAGCAGTTCTTC.

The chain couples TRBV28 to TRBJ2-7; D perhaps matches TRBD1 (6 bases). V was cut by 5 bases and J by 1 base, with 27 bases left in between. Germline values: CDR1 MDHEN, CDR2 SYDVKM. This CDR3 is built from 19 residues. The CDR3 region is CASSKNSGVSRGVSYEQYF. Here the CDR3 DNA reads TGTGCCAGCAGTAAAAACTCAGGGGTCTCAAGGGGCGTATCCTACGAGCAGTACTTC.

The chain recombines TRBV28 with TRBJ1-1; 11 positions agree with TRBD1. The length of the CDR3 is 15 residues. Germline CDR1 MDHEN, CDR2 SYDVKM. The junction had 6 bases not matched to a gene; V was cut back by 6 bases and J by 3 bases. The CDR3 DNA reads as TGTGCCAGCAGACGGACAGGGGGCGCGTACACTGAAGCTTTCTTT. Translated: CASRRTGGAYTEAFF.

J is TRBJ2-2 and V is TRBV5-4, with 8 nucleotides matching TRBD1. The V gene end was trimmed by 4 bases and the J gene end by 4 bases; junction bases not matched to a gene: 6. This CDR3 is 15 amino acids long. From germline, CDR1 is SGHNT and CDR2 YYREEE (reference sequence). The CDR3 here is CASSPPTGGTGELFF. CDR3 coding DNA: TGTGCCAGCAGCCCCCCTACAGGGGGCACCGGGGAGCTGTTTTTT. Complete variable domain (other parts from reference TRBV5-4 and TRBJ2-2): ETGVTQSPTHLIKTRGQQVTLRCSSQSGHNTVSWYQQALGQGPQFIFQYYREEENGRGNFPPRFSGLQFPNYSSELNVNALELDDSALYLCASSPPTGGTGELFFGEGSRLTVL.

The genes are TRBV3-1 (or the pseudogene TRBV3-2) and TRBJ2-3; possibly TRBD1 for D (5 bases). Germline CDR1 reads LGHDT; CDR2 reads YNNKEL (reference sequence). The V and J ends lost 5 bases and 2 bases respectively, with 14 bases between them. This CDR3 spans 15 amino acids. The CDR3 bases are TGTGCCAGCAGCAAGAAAGAGGACAACACAGATACGCAGTATTTT. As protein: CASSKKEDNTDTQYF.

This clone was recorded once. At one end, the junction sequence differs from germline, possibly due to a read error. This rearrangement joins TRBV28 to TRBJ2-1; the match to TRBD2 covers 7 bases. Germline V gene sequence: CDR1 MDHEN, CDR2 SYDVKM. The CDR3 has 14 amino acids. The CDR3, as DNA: TGTGTCAGCAGTTACGGGGGGAGGAGCAATGAGCAGTTCTTC. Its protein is CVSSYGGRSNEQFF. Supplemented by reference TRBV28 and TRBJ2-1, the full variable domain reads DVKVTQSSRYLVKRTGEKVFLECVQDMDHENMFWYRQDPGLGLRLIYFSYDVKMKEKGDIPEGYSVSREKKERFSLILESASTNQTSMYLCVSSYGGRSNEQFFGPGTRLTVL.

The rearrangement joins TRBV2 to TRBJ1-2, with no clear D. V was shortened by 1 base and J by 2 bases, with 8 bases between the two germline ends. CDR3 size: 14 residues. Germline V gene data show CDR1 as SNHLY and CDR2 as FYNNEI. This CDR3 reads CASSEGTYNYGYTF. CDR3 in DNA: TGTGCCAGCAGTGAAGGCACTTACAACTATGGCTACACCTTC. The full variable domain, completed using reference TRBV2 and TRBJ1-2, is EPEVTQTPSHQVTQMGQEVILRCVPISNHLYFYWYRQILGQKVEFLVSFYNNEISEKSEIFDDQFSVERPDGSNFTLKIRSTKLEDSAMYFCASSEGTYNYGYTFGSGTRLTVV.

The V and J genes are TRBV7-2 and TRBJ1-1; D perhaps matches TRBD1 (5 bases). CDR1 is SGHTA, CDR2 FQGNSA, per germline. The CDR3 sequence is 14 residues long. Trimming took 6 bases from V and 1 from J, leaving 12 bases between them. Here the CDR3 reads CASRPGRGNTEAFF. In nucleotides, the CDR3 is TGTGCCAGCAGACCGGGGAGGGGGAACACTGAAGCTTTCTTT.

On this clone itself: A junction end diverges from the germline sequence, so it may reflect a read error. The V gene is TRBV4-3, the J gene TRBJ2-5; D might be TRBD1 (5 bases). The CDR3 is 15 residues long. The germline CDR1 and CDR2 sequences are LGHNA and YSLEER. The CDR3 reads CASSQDWTPQKTQYF. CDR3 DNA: TGCGCCAGCAGCCAAGATTGGACACCCCAAAAGACCCAGTACTTC.

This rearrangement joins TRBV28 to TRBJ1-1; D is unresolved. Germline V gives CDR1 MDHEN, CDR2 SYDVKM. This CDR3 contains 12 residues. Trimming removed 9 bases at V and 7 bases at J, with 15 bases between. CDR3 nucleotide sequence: TGTGCCAGTTTTGAATTGACGGGTGAAGCTTTCTTT. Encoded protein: CASFELTGEAFF.

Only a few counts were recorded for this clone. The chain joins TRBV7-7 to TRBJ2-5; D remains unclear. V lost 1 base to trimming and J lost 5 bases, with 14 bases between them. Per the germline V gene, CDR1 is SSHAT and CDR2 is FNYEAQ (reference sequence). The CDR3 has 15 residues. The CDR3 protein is CASSLEYQARETQYF. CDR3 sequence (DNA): TGTGCCAGCAGCTTAGAATACCAGGCTCGGGAGACCCAGTACTTC.

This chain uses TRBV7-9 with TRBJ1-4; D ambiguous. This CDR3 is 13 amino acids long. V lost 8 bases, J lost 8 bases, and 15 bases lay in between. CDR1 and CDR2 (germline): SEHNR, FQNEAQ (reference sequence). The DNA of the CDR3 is TGTGCCAGCGGGTCGGGAGTCCTCGAAAAACTGTTTTTT. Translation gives CASGSGVLEKLFF. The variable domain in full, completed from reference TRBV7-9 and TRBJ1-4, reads DTGVSQNPRHKITKRGQNVTFRCDPISEHNRLYWYRQTLGQGPEFLTYFQNEAQLEKSRLLSDRFSAERPKGSFSTLEIQRTEQGDSAMYLCASGSGVLEKLFFGSGTQLSVL.

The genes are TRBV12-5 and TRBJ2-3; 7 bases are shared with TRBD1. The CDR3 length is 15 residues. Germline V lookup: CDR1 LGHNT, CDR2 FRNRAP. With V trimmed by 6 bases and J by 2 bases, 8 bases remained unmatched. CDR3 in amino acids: CASGGKTGYTDTQYF. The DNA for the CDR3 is TGTGCTAGTGGGGGGAAGACAGGGTACACAGATACGCAGTATTTT.

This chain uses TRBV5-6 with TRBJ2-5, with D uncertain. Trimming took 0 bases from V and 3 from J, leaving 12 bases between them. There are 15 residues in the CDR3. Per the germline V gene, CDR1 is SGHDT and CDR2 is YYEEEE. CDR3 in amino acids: CASSLELTEKETQYF. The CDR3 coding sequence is TGTGCCAGCAGCTTGGAGTTAACAGAAAAAGAGACCCAGTACTTC.

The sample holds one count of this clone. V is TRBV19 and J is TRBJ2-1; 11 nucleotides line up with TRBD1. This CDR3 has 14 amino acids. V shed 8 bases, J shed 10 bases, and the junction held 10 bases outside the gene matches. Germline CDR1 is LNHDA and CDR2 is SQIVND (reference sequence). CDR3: CASEGTGGSGEQFF. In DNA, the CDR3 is TGTGCCAGTGAGGGGACAGGGGGAAGCGGCGAGCAGTTCTTC.

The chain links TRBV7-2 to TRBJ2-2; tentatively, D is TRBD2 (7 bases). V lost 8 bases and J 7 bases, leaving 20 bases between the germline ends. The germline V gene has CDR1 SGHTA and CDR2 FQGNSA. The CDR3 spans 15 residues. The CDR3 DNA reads TGTGCCAGCCCCAAGTCGAGGGGGGGGATCGGGGAGCTGTTTTTT. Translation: CASPKSRGGIGELFF.

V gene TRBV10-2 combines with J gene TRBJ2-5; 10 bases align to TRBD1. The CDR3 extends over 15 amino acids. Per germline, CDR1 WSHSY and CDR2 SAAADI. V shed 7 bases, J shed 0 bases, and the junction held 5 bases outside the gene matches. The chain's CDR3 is CASTLGQGYQETQYF. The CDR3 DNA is TGCGCCAGCACTTTGGGACAGGGGTACCAAGAGACCCAGTACTTC.

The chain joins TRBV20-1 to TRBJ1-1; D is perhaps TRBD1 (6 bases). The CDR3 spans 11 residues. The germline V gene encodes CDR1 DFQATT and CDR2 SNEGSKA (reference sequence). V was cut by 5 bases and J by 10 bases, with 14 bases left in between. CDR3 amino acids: CSAVPGVGAFF. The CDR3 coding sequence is TGCAGTGCTGTACCAGGGGTTGGAGCTTTCTTT.

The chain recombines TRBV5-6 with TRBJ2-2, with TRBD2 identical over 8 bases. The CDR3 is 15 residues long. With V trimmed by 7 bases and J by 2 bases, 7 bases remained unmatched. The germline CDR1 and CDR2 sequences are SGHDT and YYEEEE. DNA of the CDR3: TGTGCCAGCTTCACGGGGGGGAAAAACACCGGGGAGCTGTTTTTT. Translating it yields CASFTGGKNTGELFF.